This T cell receptor (beta chain) was recovered during a study of blood T cells in healthy people across ages. General observations from the study: The study lacked donor CMV status, which possibly confounded expanded clonotype changes. Higher diversity, along with more naive CD4+ cells, distinguished long-lived donors from aged donors. The authors considered diversity estimates from one million T cells to be underestimates.

Using a J-beta primer mix together with a sample-barcoded 5' primer, a second PCR was run for roughly 6 to 12 cycles. Each CDR3 protein gets one entry after TCRdb re-called the 5' RACE reads with MiXCR. The sample consists of about 780,000 distinct CDR3 sequences, less than 60% of them appearing once. This clonotype was detected only a few times. The antigen is not known. Researchers report isolating at least 7 million PBMCs per sample. This clonotype was sampled from a man older than 75 in good health. Sequencing was carried out using blood.

The CDR3 reads CASSFPDGLSYEQYF. The CDR3 region has the DNA TGTGCCAGCAGTTTCCCGGACGGTTTATCCTACGAGCAGTACTTC. The chain links TRBV12-3 or TRBV12-4 to TRBJ2-7; no clear D. The CDR3 consists of 15 residues. The ends were cut back, 3 bases at V and 1 base at J, with 13 bases in the middle.